A single sample gave rise to the 11 T cell receptor beta chains below, sequenced in a study of Graves' ophthalmopathy and Graves' hyperthyroidism. Amplification of TCR beta CDR3 regions used RNA transcripts. HTBI primers were employed in first-round RT-PCR, then a second-round multiplex PCR followed. TCRdb called the multiplex PCR reads again in MiXCR, with one record for every CDR3 protein. Of roughly 350,000 distinct CDR3 sequences listed, about 17% are singletons. Sequencing was performed on peripheral blood. These receptors all come from an adult woman with stable Graves' hyperthyroidism.

Many counts were recorded for this clonotype. The chain joins TRBV7-9 to TRBJ1-2; 12 nucleotides align to TRBD1. The J segment lost 7 bases and the V segment lost 4 bases, leaving 4 bases of the junction unmatched. The CDR3 is made up of 14 amino acids. CDR1 and CDR2 (germline): SEHNR, FQNEAQ (reference sequence). CDR3 loop: CASSSGDRGLGYTF. The CDR3, as DNA: TGTGCCAGCAGCTCGGGGGACAGGGGGCTTGGCTACACCTTC. The variable domain in full, with the rest retrieved from reference TRBV7-9 and TRBJ1-2, is DTGVSQNPRHKITKRGQNVTFRCDPISEHNRLYWYRQTLGQGPEFLTYFQNEAQLEKSRLLSDRFSAERPKGSFSTLEIQRTEQGDSAMYLCASSSGDRGLGYTFGSGTRLTVV.

In this sample, this clonotype turned up once. Since a much larger clone is just one base distant, this may be a read error. This rearrangement joins TRBV20-1 to TRBJ2-2; 10 nucleotides line up with TRBD1. CDR1 is DFQATT and CDR2 is SNEGSKA in the germline V gene (reference sequence). The CDR3 consists of 12 residues. The CDR3 spells CSARQGAGELVF. In DNA form, the CDR3 reads TGCAGTGCCCGACAGGGGGCCGGGGAGCTGGTTTTT.

This clonotype has a count of ten or more. The chain carries TRBV14 and TRBJ2-7; 8 bases are a match to TRBD2. Germline V CDR1 and CDR2: SGHDN, FVKESK. After removal of 4 bases from V and 2 bases from J, the junction contained 10 bases not matched to a gene. This CDR3 is 16 amino acids long. CDR3 sequence reads: CASSRGGRWGTYEQYF. CDR3 nucleotide sequence: TGTGCCAGCAGCCGGGGCGGGAGGTGGGGCACCTACGAGCAGTACTTC. Variable domain in full (rest from reference TRBV14 and TRBJ2-7): EAGVTQFPSHSVIEKGQTVTLRCDPISGHDNLYWYRRVMGKEIKFLLHFVKESKQDESGMPNNRFLAERTGGTYSTLKVQPAELEDSGVYFCASSRGGRWGTYEQYFGPGTRLTVT.

This clonotype was picked up many times. This sequence joins TRBV7-2 and TRBJ2-4; D is unresolved. From germline, CDR1 is SGHTA and CDR2 FQGNSA. Trimming cost V 5 bases and J 1 base, with 24 bases left between them. The CDR3 runs to 19 residues. The DNA of the CDR3 is TGTGCCAGCAGCATAAACGCCCAAGCTCTCCGCCGGGCCAAAAACATTCAGTACTTC. It encodes CASSINAQALRRAKNIQYF.

This clonotype was seen ten or more times. This sequence joins TRBV7-9 and TRBJ1-1; 7 positions agree with TRBD1. The CDR3 length is 18 residues. Germline values: CDR1 SEHNR, CDR2 FQNEAQ (reference sequence). V dropped 1 base and J dropped 0; count of bases not matched to a gene: 11. The CDR3: CASSLGHRDSTMNTEAFF. The DNA for the CDR3 is TGTGCCAGCAGCTTAGGACATAGGGACAGTACCATGAACACTGAAGCTTTCTTT.

The V call is TRBV7-2, the J call TRBJ2-5; D is uncertain. The CDR3 consists of 13 residues. V lost 2 bases and J lost 9, with 13 bases in between. The germline CDR1 and CDR2 sequences are SGHTA and FQGNSA. The CDR3 sequence is CASSLNSWLAQYF. The CDR3, as DNA: TGTGCCAGCAGCTTAAATAGCTGGTTAGCCCAGTACTTC.

This clonotype was counted many times. This rearrangement joins TRBV29-1 to TRBJ2-2; D may match TRBD1 or TRBD2 (5 bases each). V was trimmed by 0 bases and J by 5 bases, leaving 16 bases between them. This CDR3 has 16 residues. Germline V gene lookup returns CDR1 SQVTM and CDR2 ANQGSEA. The CDR3 nucleotides are TGCAGCGTTGAAGACAGGGAGCTAGTTTCGACCGGGGAGCTGTTTTTT. It encodes CSVEDRELVSTGELFF.

The chain joins TRBV6-5 to TRBJ1-1; D is possibly TRBD1 (5 bases). The V gene lost 2 bases and the J gene lost 10 bases, with 11 bases spanning the gap. Germline CDR1 MNHEY, CDR2 SVGAGI. The CDR3 loop spans 12 amino acids. CDR3 in amino acids: CASSYEGLVAFF. CDR3 nucleotide sequence: TGTGCCAGCAGTTACGAGGGGTTGGTAGCTTTCTTT.

The V call is TRBV12-3 or TRBV12-4, the J call TRBJ2-5; no clear D gene. The CDR3 consists of 15 residues. V was pared by 1 base and J by 7 bases, with 16 bases between. CDR3 DNA sequence: TGTGCCAGCAGTTTAGGCGGAGATATCACGGCGACCCAGTACTTC. Translation: CASSLGGDITATQYF.

In this sample, this clonotype turned up a few times. The rearrangement joins TRBV10-3 to TRBJ1-2; D is possibly TRBD1 (6 bases). Germline V gives CDR1 ENHRY, CDR2 SYGVKD. V dropped 1 base and J dropped 4 bases, with 19 bases sitting between them. The CDR3 loop spans 17 amino acids. This CDR3 reads CAISEWKVTGNFYGYTF. The CDR3 nucleotides read TGTGCCATCAGTGAGTGGAAAGTTACAGGGAATTTCTATGGCTACACCTTC.

The chain has TRBV5-1 and TRBJ2-5, with 8 bases aligning to TRBD1. This CDR3 region has 15 residues. Germline CDR1 and CDR2: SGHRS and YFSETQ. Trimming at V came to 1 base and at J to 4 bases, leaving 6 bases not matched to a gene. Here the CDR3 DNA reads TGCGCCAGCAGCTTGCTTGGACAGGGCCCAGAGACCCAGTACTTC. As protein: CASSLLGQGPETQYF.